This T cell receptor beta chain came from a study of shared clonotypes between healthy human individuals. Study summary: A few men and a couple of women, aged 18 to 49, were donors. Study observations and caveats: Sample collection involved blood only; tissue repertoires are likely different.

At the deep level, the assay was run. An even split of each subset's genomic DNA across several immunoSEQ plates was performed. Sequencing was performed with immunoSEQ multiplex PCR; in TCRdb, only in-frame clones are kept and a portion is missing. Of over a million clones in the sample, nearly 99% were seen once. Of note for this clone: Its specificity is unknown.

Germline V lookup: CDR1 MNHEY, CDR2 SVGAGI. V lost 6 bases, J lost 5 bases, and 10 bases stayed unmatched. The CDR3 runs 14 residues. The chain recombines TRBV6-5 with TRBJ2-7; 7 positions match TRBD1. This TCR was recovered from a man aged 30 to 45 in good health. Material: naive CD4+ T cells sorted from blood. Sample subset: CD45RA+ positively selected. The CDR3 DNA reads TGTGCCAGCAGGGGACCGACAGGGACCCACGAGCAGTACTTC. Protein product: CASRGPTGTHEQYF.